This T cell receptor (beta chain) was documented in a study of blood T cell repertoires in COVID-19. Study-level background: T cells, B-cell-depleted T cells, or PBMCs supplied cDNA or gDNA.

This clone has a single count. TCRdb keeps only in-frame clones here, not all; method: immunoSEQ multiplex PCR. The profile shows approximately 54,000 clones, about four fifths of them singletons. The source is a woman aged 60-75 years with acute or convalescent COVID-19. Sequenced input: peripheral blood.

The CDR3 is CASSFQGYQYF. The CDR3 coding sequence is TGTGCCAGCAGTTTTCAGGGATATCAGTACTTC. The V gene is TRBV6-5, the J gene TRBJ2-7; maybe TRBD1 (5 bases). With 4 bases removed from V and 10 bases from J, the gap between germline ends came to 11 bases. CDR3 length: 11 amino acids. From germline, CDR1 is MNHEY and CDR2 SVGAGI.